One sample yielded the 25 T cell receptor beta chains listed below, sequenced in a study of cytomegalovirus exposure and HLA in healthy donors. Vbeta (60) and Jbeta (13) primers were used in the PCR. The method was immunoSEQ multiplex PCR; TCRdb's version includes in-frame clones alone and lacks a portion of them. The ten top clones account for 6.8%, within a sample of about 110,000 clones. Sequenced material: PBMCs. The source of these receptors is a man aged 40-50 years in good health and CMV-seropositive.

The CDR3, as DNA: TGTGCCAGCAGCTCAGGACCGACAGGGGGCGAGCATTTT. Its translation: CASSSGPTGGEHF. This chain links TRBV7-8 with TRBJ1-5, with 10 bases fitting TRBD1. The CDR3 length is 13 residues. From germline, CDR1 is SGHVS and CDR2 FQNEAQ. With 4 bases clipped from V and 14 bases from J, the junction kept 8 bases outside the gene matches.

This sequence joins TRBV4-1 and TRBJ2-1; the D gene is possibly TRBD2 (5 bases). Trimming took off 1 base at V and 0 bases at J, with 13 bases between the two ends. CDR1 MGHRA and CDR2 YSYEKL come from the germline V gene. The CDR3 covers 17 residues. CDR3 loop: CASSQGPGRGSYNEQFF. The DNA of the CDR3 is TGCGCCAGCAGCCAAGGCCCTGGGAGAGGCTCCTACAATGAGCAGTTCTTC.

This chain links TRBV28 with TRBJ2-7, with D possibly being TRBD2 (6 bases). Trimming shortened V by 4 bases and J by 3 bases, and 13 bases separated the two germline ends. Germline assignment: CDR1 MDHEN and CDR2 SYDVKM. The CDR3 runs to 14 residues. CDR3 nucleotides: TGTGCCAGCAGTTCCGGGACTCAAAACTACGAGCAGTACTTC. This codes for CASSSGTQNYEQYF.

The gene calls are TRBV28 and TRBJ2-7; 7 positions match TRBD1. The trim removed 5 bases at V and 0 bases at J, leaving 7 bases unmatched. Looked up from germline, CDR1 is MDHEN and CDR2 is SYDVKM. CDR3 length: 15 residues. CDR3 amino acids: CASSNQGVSSYEQYF. For the CDR3, the DNA is TGTGCCAGCAGTAATCAGGGGGTAAGCTCCTACGAGCAGTACTTC.

The rearrangement joins TRBV20-1 to TRBJ1-1; no definite D call. V was cut by 3 bases and J by 6 bases, with 8 bases left in between. There are 11 residues in the CDR3. CDR1 is DFQATT, CDR2 SNEGSKA, per germline (reference sequence). CDR3 sequence: CSASRFPEAFF. CDR3 DNA sequence: TGCAGTGCTAGCAGGTTCCCTGAAGCTTTCTTT.

V gene TRBV28 combines with J gene TRBJ2-5; 9 bases align to TRBD2. J was trimmed by 3 bases and V by 5 bases; bases with no gene match: 13. In germline, CDR1 is MDHEN, CDR2 SYDVKM. The CDR3 length is 17 residues. This chain's CDR3 is CASSPQRGSGREETQYF. The CDR3 nucleotides read TGTGCCAGCAGTCCTCAACGGGGTAGCGGGAGAGAAGAGACCCAGTACTTC.

The chain combines TRBV19 with TRBJ1-1; TRBD1 agrees at 7 bases. The J segment lost 1 base and the V segment lost 5 bases, leaving 13 bases of the junction unmatched. The CDR3 extends over 17 amino acids. Germline CDR1 and CDR2: LNHDA and SQIVND (reference sequence). DNA for the CDR3: TGTGCCAGTAGTTTCCAAACACAGGGGCCGCGGAACACTGAAGCTTTCTTT. It is translated as CASSFQTQGPRNTEAFF.

The chain couples TRBV28 to TRBJ1-1, with TRBD1 identical over 7 bases. The V gene end was trimmed by 6 bases and the J gene end by 2 bases; junction bases not matched to a gene: 3. The CDR3 extends over 13 amino acids. The V gene's germline CDR1 is MDHEN and CDR2 SYDVKM. The CDR3 DNA reads as TGTGCCAGCAGAGGGACAGTTAACACTGAAGCTTTCTTT. It encodes CASRGTVNTEAFF.

The chain combines TRBV7-6 with TRBJ1-1; TRBD1 is a possible D gene (5 bases). V was shortened by 2 bases and J by 5 bases, with 9 bases between the two germline ends. The CDR3 covers 13 residues. In germline, CDR1 is SGHVS, CDR2 FNYEAQ. In DNA form, the CDR3 reads TGTGCCAGCAGCTTATCGGCAGGGACTGAAGCTTTCTTT. Translated, it gives CASSLSAGTEAFF.

The chain carries TRBV4-1 and TRBJ2-3, with D possibly TRBD2 on 5 matching bases. Germline CDR1 MGHRA, CDR2 YSYEKL. The length of the CDR3 is 13 residues. V lost 0 bases, J lost 5 bases, and 6 bases lay in between. The CDR3 nucleotides are TGCGCCAGCAGCCAAGAAGGAGGAGATACGCAGTATTTT. Protein: CASSQEGGDTQYF.

V is TRBV27 and J is TRBJ2-7, with D maybe TRBD1 (6 bases). V lost 6 bases and J 6 bases, leaving 18 bases between the germline ends. Germline CDR1 MNHEY, CDR2 SMNVEV (reference sequence). This CDR3 has 14 amino acids. CDR3 DNA sequence: TGTGCCAGCAGAGGACAGTGGGGGCTGCCCGAGCAGTACTTC. The encoded protein is CASRGQWGLPEQYF.

This chain connects TRBV28 to TRBJ1-1; D unresolved. This CDR3 has 15 amino acids. Germline V CDR1 and CDR2: MDHEN, SYDVKM. V gave up 2 bases and J gave up 4 bases, with 14 bases separating them. CDR3 bases: TGTGCCAGCAGTTTAATTGCCTCCCGGGGCACTGAAGCTTTCTTT. It specifies CASSLIASRGTEAFF.

This chain uses TRBV5-1 with TRBJ2-5, with 8 bases identical to TRBD1. J lost 2 bases, V lost 2 bases, and 8 bases had no gene match. This CDR3 is 16 amino acids long. Germline V gene lookup returns CDR1 SGHRS and CDR2 YFSETQ. CDR3 amino acids: CASSFLRDRIQETQYF. The CDR3 DNA reads as TGCGCCAGCAGCTTCCTCCGGGACAGGATACAAGAGACCCAGTACTTC.

V is TRBV7-2 and J is TRBJ2-5; TRBD2 agrees at 16 bases. The CDR3 sequence is 17 residues long. Trimming removed 4 bases from V and 7 bases from J; junction bases left unmatched: 9. The germline CDR1 and CDR2 sequences are SGHTA and FQGNSA. CDR3 coding DNA: TGTGCCAGCAGCTCCGGGACTAGCGGGAGGGTGTTTGGGACCCAGTACTTC. Translating gives CASSSGTSGRVFGTQYF.

The chain joins TRBV11-2 to TRBJ1-5, with a weak D call TRBD1 (6 bases). The CDR3 has 15 residues. In germline, CDR1 is SGHAT, CDR2 FQNNGV. Trimming cost V 5 bases and J 6 bases, with 17 bases left between them. CDR3 region: CASSAERGPSQPQHF. CDR3 nucleotides: TGTGCCAGCAGCGCGGAGCGGGGGCCTTCTCAGCCCCAGCATTTT.

The rearrangement links TRBV7-9 to TRBJ2-4; no clear D. The CDR3 loop spans 16 amino acids. V was pared by 6 bases and J by 4 bases, with 19 bases between. The germline CDR1 and CDR2 sequences are SEHNR and FQNEAQ (reference sequence). CDR3 residues: CASSKDTAILKNIQYF. The CDR3 region has the DNA TGTGCCAGCAGTAAAGACACCGCAATACTTAAAAACATTCAGTACTTC.

The chain is built from TRBV10-3 and TRBJ2-7; tentative D call: TRBD2 (6 bases). The CDR3 extends over 14 amino acids. The germline V gene has CDR1 ENHRY and CDR2 SYGVKD. The V gene lost 6 bases and the J gene lost 2 bases, with 14 bases spanning the gap. The chain's CDR3 is CAIRGRGIAYEQYF. As DNA, the CDR3 is TGTGCCATCAGAGGTCGGGGGATCGCCTACGAGCAGTACTTC.

This chain joins TRBV7-9 and TRBJ1-3; 7 bases agree with TRBD1. The CDR3 consists of 15 residues. V was clipped by 0 bases and J by 2 bases; unmatched bases: 1. Germline V gene lookup returns CDR1 SEHNR and CDR2 FQNEAQ (reference sequence). The CDR3 sequence is CASSLATGAGNTIYF. The CDR3 DNA reads as TGTGCCAGCAGCTTAGCCACAGGGGCTGGAAACACCATATATTTT.

The rearrangement joins TRBV29-1 to TRBJ2-7; D might be TRBD1 (5 bases). Germline-derived CDR1 and CDR2 are SQVTM and ANQGSEA. The ends were cut back, 3 bases at V and 2 bases at J, with 11 bases in the middle. The CDR3 totals 13 residues. CDR3 coding DNA: TGCAGCGTTGAGGTAGGGGTGACCTACGAGCAGTACTTC. This translates into CSVEVGVTYEQYF.

V is TRBV19 and J is TRBJ1-2; perhaps TRBD1 as D (6 bases). Germline values: CDR1 LNHDA, CDR2 SQIVND (reference sequence). This CDR3 comprises 14 residues. The ends were cut back, 5 bases at V and 0 bases at J, with 10 bases in the middle. CDR3 loop: CASSLQGANYGYTF. The CDR3 nucleotides are TGTGCCAGTAGTTTACAGGGTGCTAACTATGGCTACACCTTC.

V is TRBV6-4 and J is TRBJ2-1, with 10 bases fitting TRBD2. The CDR3 runs to 16 residues. Germline CDR1 MRHNA, CDR2 SNTAGT. The J segment lost 4 bases and the V segment lost 2 bases, leaving 5 bases of the junction unmatched. The CDR3 nucleotides are TGTGCCAGCAGTGACGTACTAGCGGGAAGATACAATGAGCAGTTCTTC. Its protein product is CASSDVLAGRYNEQFF.

The chain is built from TRBV2 and TRBJ2-2; the match to TRBD2 covers 12 bases. V was clipped by 8 bases and J by 6 bases; unmatched bases: 7. From germline, CDR1 is SNHLY and CDR2 FYNNEI. CDR3 length: 15 amino acids. CDR3 residues: CASSQTSGRPGELFF. The CDR3 DNA follows: TGTGCCAGCTCGCAAACTAGCGGGAGGCCCGGGGAGCTGTTTTTT. The variable domain in full, with the rest retrieved from reference TRBV2 and TRBJ2-2, is EPEVTQTPSHQVTQMGQEVILRCVPISNHLYFYWYRQILGQKVEFLVSFYNNEISEKSEIFDDQFSVERPDGSNFTLKIRSTKLEDSAMYFCASSQTSGRPGELFFGEGSRLTVL.

The gene calls are TRBV19 and TRBJ2-7; 13 bases are a match to TRBD2. V was clipped by 3 bases and J by 7 bases; unmatched bases: 9. The CDR3 totals 16 residues. Germline V lookup: CDR1 LNHDA, CDR2 SQIVND (reference sequence). Written as DNA, the CDR3 is TGTGCCAGTAGTATTCCCGCACTAGCGGGAGGGCGTGAGCAGTACTTC. This sequence encodes CASSIPALAGGREQYF.

V gene TRBV7-8 combines with J gene TRBJ2-7, with 14 bases lining up with TRBD2. Germline lookup yields CDR1 SGHVS and CDR2 FQNEAQ. The junction had 7 bases not matched to a gene; V was cut back by 5 bases and J by 1 base. The CDR3 is 17 amino acids. The CDR3 DNA follows: TGTGCCAGCAGCATCGGGACTAGCGGGAGTATATCCTACGAGCAGTACTTC. Translating it yields CASSIGTSGSISYEQYF.

This sequence joins TRBV27 and TRBJ2-7, with a possible D match to TRBD2 (7 bases). Between the trimmed V and J ends, which lost 2 bases and 4 bases, there was a span of 12 bases. This CDR3 is built from 14 residues. Germline V gives CDR1 MNHEY, CDR2 SMNVEV (reference sequence). The CDR3 DNA reads as TGTGCCAGCAGTTTAGCGGGGGCACCTTACGAGCAGTACTTC. This gives the protein CASSLAGAPYEQYF.